This is a list of T cell receptor beta chains from one sample in a study of beta chain features in type 1 diabetes. Sequencing was performed with immunoSEQ multiplex PCR; in TCRdb, only in-frame clones are kept and a portion is missing. The profile shows some 250,000 clones, around 14% of them singletons. Sequencing input: naive CD4+ T cells from blood. The receptors come from a man in his thirties or forties with type 1 diabetes. Both conserved end residues are part of each CDR3.

TRBV19 | CASSAQGWGYTF
TRBV4-2 | CASSPGGFSETQYF
TRBV14 | CASSQKQDTDTQYF
TRBV11-2 | CASSLKRTGGRTDTQYF
TRBV5-4 | CASSGRGTSGPYEQYF
TRBV2 | CASRTELAGEQYF
TRBV7-9 | CASSPPGILRGTDTQYF
TRBV5-1 | CASSLSVGHRNTEAFF
TRBV30 | CAWRREFQRNSYNEQFF
TRBV19 | CASSPRAGLRQPQHF
TRBV5-1 | CASSLTGVADTQYF
TRBV27 | CASSLSITSGIYEQYF
TRBV9 | CASSTLAGGQETQYF
TRBV25-1 | CASSGPPGTSGRYNEQFF
TRBV5-1 | CASSLAAGTDYNEQFF
TRBV11-2 | CASSLDLYEQYF
TRBV30 | CAWSRGVYGTEAFF
TRBV30 | CAFFDRGLGSLGYTF
TRBV30 | CAWSVHYEQYF
TRBV6-6 | CASGRRTGEQETQYF
TRBV9 | CASSVGDSQNYGYTF
TRBV5-1 | CASSPDAGSYTDTQYF
TRBV2 | CASSSDSLGSPLHF
TRBV30 | CAWRLQGAYGYTF
TRBV5-1 | CASSSTGYETQYF
TRBV5-4 | CASSSGQGGYNEQFF
TRBV9 | CASSARQANSPLHF
TRBV9 | CASSGGTGQPQHF
TRBV19 | CASSAGLLSETQYF
TRBV5-1 | CASSLGRGVNTEAFF
TRBV5-1 | CASSSGPQARHYGYTF
TRBV6-5 | CASSRRDNEQFF
TRBV14 | CASSRQGLTDTQYF
TRBV5-1 | CASSLGGGTGADTQYF
TRBV6-6 | CASSYSAGSGNTIYF
TRBV25-1 | CASRRTGWEAFF
TRBV5-1 | CASSGGVSGTEAFF
TRBV4-2 | CASSQEGLAEPQETQYF
TRBV5-4 | CASSSGQGAYGYTF
TRBV15 | CATSNWGTFSSGNTIYF
TRBV30 | CAWNTNQETQYF
TRBV27 | CASSRDSTGDTQYF
TRBV10-3 | CAISGTETLYEQYF
TRBV2 | CASSRDRADGYTF
TRBV7-9 | CASSFPPDTGELFF
TRBV11-2 | CASSLGHLYGYTF
TRBV6-6 | CASSRGQSGTEAFF
TRBV6-5 | CASSYEARGNGYTF
TRBV30 | CAWSLGVADTQYF
TRBV10-3 | CAISASGAGTVPNTEAFF
TRBV30 | CAWSVSHEQYF
TRBV2 | CASSEVPYGYTF
TRBV5-4 | CASSPGGIDGELFF
TRBV7-9 | CASSFDSSNQPQHF
TRBV2 | CASTERGYGEQYF
TRBV19 | CASSSGTPYSSYNEQFF
TRBV11-2 | CASTRTSGKDTQYF
TRBV28 | CASAQGLNEKLFF
TRBV7-9 | CASSPRGGLAGYNEQFF